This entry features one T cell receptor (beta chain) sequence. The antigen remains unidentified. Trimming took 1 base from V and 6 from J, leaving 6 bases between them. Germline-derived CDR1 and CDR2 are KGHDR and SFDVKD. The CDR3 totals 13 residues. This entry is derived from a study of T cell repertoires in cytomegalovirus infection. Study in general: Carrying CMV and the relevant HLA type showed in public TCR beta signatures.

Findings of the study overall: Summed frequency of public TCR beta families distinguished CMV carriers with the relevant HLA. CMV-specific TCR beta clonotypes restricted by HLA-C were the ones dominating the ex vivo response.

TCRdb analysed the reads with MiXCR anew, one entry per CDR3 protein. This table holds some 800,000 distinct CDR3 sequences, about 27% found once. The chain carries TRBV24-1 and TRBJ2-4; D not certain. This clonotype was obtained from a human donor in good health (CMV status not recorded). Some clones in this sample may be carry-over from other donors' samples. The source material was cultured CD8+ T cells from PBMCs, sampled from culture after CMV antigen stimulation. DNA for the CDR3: TGTGCCACCAGTGATTTACACTCAAACATTCAGTACTTC. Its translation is CATSDLHSNIQYF.